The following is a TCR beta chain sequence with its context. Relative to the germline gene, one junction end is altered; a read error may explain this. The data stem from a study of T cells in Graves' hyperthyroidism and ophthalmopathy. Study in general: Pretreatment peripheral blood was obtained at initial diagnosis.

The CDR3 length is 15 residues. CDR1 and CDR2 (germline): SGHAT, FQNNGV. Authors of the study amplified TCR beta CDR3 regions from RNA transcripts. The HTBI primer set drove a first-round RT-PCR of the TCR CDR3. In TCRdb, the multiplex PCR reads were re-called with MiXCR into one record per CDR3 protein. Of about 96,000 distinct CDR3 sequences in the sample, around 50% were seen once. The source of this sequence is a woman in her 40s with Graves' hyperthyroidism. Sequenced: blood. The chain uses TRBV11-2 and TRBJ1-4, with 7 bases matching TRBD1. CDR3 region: CASSQEGATNERLFF. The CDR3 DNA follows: TGTGCCAGCAGCCAAGAGGGGGCAACTAATGAAAGACTGTTTTTT.